This T cell receptor (beta chain) was sequenced in a study of lymphopenia after photon versus proton radiotherapy (dated by TCRdb to between 2018 and 2020). In terms of the full investigation: The immunological effects of photon versus proton radiation therapy were compared in patients with gastrointestinal tumors who developed high-grade lymphopenia. A cohort of around 21 patients with gastrointestinal tumors who received either photon or proton therapy and subsequently developed lymphopenia was included. The goal of the study was to describe how the two radiation modalities differ in their effects on the immune system. Broad study findings and their caveats: Across the cohort, among patients who died, a greater drop in TCR diversity after the nadir was inversely correlated with overall survival time. The survival association was assessed only in patients who died, and better survival with proton therapy was presented by the authors as a possibility rather than a demonstrated result. During treatment, patients who received photon therapy lost naive T cells and TCR diversity and gained effector/memory populations, whereas patients who received proton therapy remained relatively stable. After the lymphocyte count nadir, photon-treated repertoires showed oligoclonal expansion, especially of CD8+ Temra cells, which drove the drop in diversity.

A word on this clone: Its recognized antigen is unknown. Base quality data are lacking; no much larger clone is found one base away.

The library was prepared using the immunoSEQ multiplex PCR assay. Alongside multiparametric flow cytometry, deep sequencing of rearranged TCR beta loci was used to profile the T cell repertoires. TCRdb holds this immuneACCESS table with in-frame rearrangements only. Some clones are missing; in checked studies, unresolved V genes explain under half, and the rest has no known cause. In this sample the table shows tens of thousands of clones, around 89% of which occur a single time. The ten largest account for 8.5% to 14% of the sample. The CDR3 numbers 18 residues from cysteine through phenylalanine. Only the CDR3 region is kept as DNA, spanning 54 bases read in frame from base 1. V and J lose 1 base and 7 bases, and a span of 24 bases separates them. CDR1 and CDR2, looked up from the germline V gene, are LGHNA and YNFKEQ.

The chain links TRBV4-2 with TRBJ2-3; no D gene call is confident. The material sequenced was peripheral blood, taken from a patient treated with proton-based radiotherapy. This TCR was sampled from an elderly man with esophageal cancer. The sequenced DNA: TGTGCCAGCAGCCAAGGGGGTGGAGCTACGGCGGCGACATATACGCAGTATTTT. Its protein is CASSQGGGATAATYTQYF.